These 11 T cell receptor beta chains share one sample of origin, sequenced in a study of T cells in women clearing cervical HPV infection. Libraries were prepared by immunoSEQ multiplex PCR; TCRdb keeps only in-frame clonotypes and omits some of them. The specimen's table records around 31,000 clones. Sequencing used blood buffy coat. These receptors originate from a woman aged 18-70 years with a cervical HPV16 infection that either progressed to CIN3+ or cleared (not recorded which).

On this clone itself: The sequence runs out 3 residues before the end of the CDR3; the remainder is reconstructed from the germline J gene. V and J are TRBV7-9 and TRBJ2-5; D perhaps matches TRBD1 (6 bases). V shed 4 bases and J shed 1 base, with 13 bases lying between them. The CDR3 consists of 15 residues. CDR1 and CDR2 from the germline V gene are SEHNR and FQNEAQ (reference sequence). This CDR3 is CASSSGQGSQETQYF. The CDR3 DNA, read in part, is TGTGCCAGCAGCTCTGGCCAGGGGTCCCAAGAGACC.

In the case of this clone: Read coverage stops 3 residues before the CDR3 terminus; the germline J gene supplies the remainder. The chain recombines TRBV20-1 with TRBJ2-5, with a weak D call TRBD2 (6 bases). The CDR3 spans 14 residues. Deletions cut 3 bases from V and 1 base from J, with 12 bases between. Per germline, CDR1 DFQATT and CDR2 SNEGSKA (reference sequence). CDR3 DNA (partial): TGCAGTGCTAGTTTGACCGGGGGCCAAGAGACC. Protein: CSASLTGGQET. In full, the CDR3 is CSASLTGGQETQYF.

Notes on this clone: The CDR3 goes on 3 residues after the read ends, and that part is filled in from the germline J gene. The chain employs TRBV12-3 or TRBV12-4 and TRBJ2-7, with TRBD2 matching 13 bases. The junction had 1 base not matched to a gene; V was cut back by 0 bases and J by 5 bases. The CDR3 spans 15 residues. Incomplete CDR3 DNA: TGTGCCAGCAGTTTAGCGGGACTAGCGGGGAACGAG. It specifies CASSLAGLAGNE. The CDR3 as a whole reads CASSLAGLAGNEQYF.

The CDR3 region is CASSQTGRNTEAFF. The covered CDR3 bases are TGTGCCAGCAGTCAGACAGGGAGGAACACTGAA. The chain uses TRBV6-4 and TRBJ1-1; 7 bases line up with TRBD1. The sequence runs out 3 residues before the end of the CDR3; the remainder is reconstructed from the germline J gene. The CDR3 is made up of 14 amino acids. V shed 5 bases, J shed 1 base, and the junction held 4 bases outside the gene matches. Germline CDR1 reads MRHNA; CDR2 reads SNTAGT.

Of note for this clone: The read finishes 3 residues shy of the CDR3 end, and the germline J gene is used to complete it. This chain joins TRBV20-1 and TRBJ2-6; 7 bases align to TRBD2. The V gene's germline CDR1 is DFQATT and CDR2 SNEGSKA (reference sequence). This CDR3 has 15 residues. V trimming: 1 base; J trimming: 1 base; junction bases outside the gene matches: 1. CDR3 protein: CSARGGGSGANVLTF. The CDR3 bases that were read are TGCAGTGCTAGAGGGGGGGGGTCTGGGGCCAACGTC.

As to this clone: The CDR3 end lies 3 residues beyond the end of the read and is filled in from the germline J gene. The chain is built from TRBV3-1 (or the pseudogene TRBV3-2) and TRBJ2-5, with TRBD2 matching over 13 bases. V lost 4 bases, J lost 5 bases, and 7 bases stayed unmatched. CDR3 length equals 16 residues. CDR1 LGHDT and CDR2 YNNKEL come from the germline V gene (reference sequence). CDR3 sequence: CASSLRTSGRGETQYF. The sequenced CDR3 bases are TGTGCCAGCAGCCTCCGGACTAGCGGGAGAGGGGAGACC.

As to this clone: The sequenced fragment ends 3 residues before the CDR3 boundary, so the rest is inferred from the germline J gene. The chain combines TRBV19 with TRBJ2-1; 16 bases fit TRBD2. Germline lookup yields CDR1 LNHDA and CDR2 SQIVND (reference sequence). There are 16 residues in the CDR3. V lost 6 bases, J lost 8 bases, and 7 bases stayed unmatched. The sequenced CDR3 bases are TGTGCCAGTAGATCGGGACTAGCGGGAGGGCCTTATGAG. This sequence encodes CASRSGLAGGPYE. The whole CDR3 sequence reads CASRSGLAGGPYEQFF.

Worth noting for this clone: The CDR3 is cut off 3 residues early in the read; its end comes from the germline J gene. The chain joins TRBV20-1 to TRBJ1-4; D is unresolved. CDR1 is DFQATT and CDR2 is SNEGSKA in the germline V gene (reference sequence). Deletions cut 2 bases from V and 0 bases from J, with 7 bases between. The CDR3 has 14 amino acids. The CDR3 sequence: CSARKVATNEKLFF. The sequenced CDR3 bases are TGCAGTGCTAGAAAGGTGGCAACTAATGAAAAA.

Concerning this clone: The read finishes 3 residues shy of the CDR3 end, and the germline J gene is used to complete it. J is TRBJ2-2 and V is TRBV10-3; TRBD1 might be the D (5 bases). This CDR3 region has 14 residues. Per the germline V gene, CDR1 is ENHRY and CDR2 is SYGVKD. Deletions cut 6 bases from V and 1 base from J, with 9 bases between. The CDR3 protein is CAIRTELNTGELFF. The DNA read from the CDR3 is TGTGCCATCAGGACAGAGCTGAACACCGGGGAG.

With regard to this clone: The CDR3 goes on 3 residues after the read ends, and that part is filled in from the germline J gene. This chain connects TRBV5-1 to TRBJ2-4; possible D gene TRBD1, 6 bases. Germline V gene sequence: CDR1 SGHRS, CDR2 YFSETQ. This CDR3 region has 16 residues. The V end was cut by 5 bases, the J end by 3 bases, with 18 bases between. The CDR3 sequence is CASSVGAGLGKNIQYF. CDR3 DNA, as far as it was read: TGCGCCAGCAGTGTGGGGGCTGGGCTCGGCAAAAACATT.

The CDR3 loop reads CARSLNVVRTNEKLFF. Incomplete CDR3 DNA: TGTGCCAGAAGCTTGAATGTAGTTAGAACTAATGAAAAA. The rearrangement uses TRBV5-3 and TRBJ1-4, with D unclear. Read data end 3 residues before the CDR3 end; the end is taken from the germline J gene. TRBV5-3 is sorted into the ORF group, with uncertain function. The CDR3 contains 16 residues. The V end lost 1 base, the J end lost 1 base, and 11 bases lay between the germline ends.